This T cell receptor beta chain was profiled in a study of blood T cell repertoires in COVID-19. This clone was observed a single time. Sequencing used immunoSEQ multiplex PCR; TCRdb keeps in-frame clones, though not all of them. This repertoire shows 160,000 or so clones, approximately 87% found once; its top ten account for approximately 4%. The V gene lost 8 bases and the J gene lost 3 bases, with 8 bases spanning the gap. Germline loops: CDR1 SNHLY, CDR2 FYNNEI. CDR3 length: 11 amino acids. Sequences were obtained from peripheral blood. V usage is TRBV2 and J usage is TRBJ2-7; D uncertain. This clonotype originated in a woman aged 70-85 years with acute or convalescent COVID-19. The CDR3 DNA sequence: TGTGCCAGCCGGGTGAGCTACGAGCAGTACTTC. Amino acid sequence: CASRVSYEQYF.